One sample yielded the 31 T cell receptor beta chains listed below, sequenced in a study of persistence of HIV-infected CD4 T cells. Cells were stimulated nonspecifically with anti-CD3/anti-CD28 magnetic beads. CD4+ T cells upregulating both CD40 ligand and CD69 were sorted as responding cells. This was the immunoSEQ version 4 assay in survey mode. The repertoire was sequenced with immunoSEQ multiplex PCR; TCRdb's copy has only in-frame clones and lacks some. Of more than 35,000 clones listed, 91% are singletons. No antigen is known for these receptors. The sample here was CD4+ T cells sorted from PBMCs after approximately 20-hour stimulation, taken from a patient who received antiretroviral therapy. These receptors originate from an adult man with HIV who was CMV-seropositive.

This chain uses TRBV7-2 with TRBJ2-1; D possibly corresponds to TRBD2 (7 bases). This CDR3 is built from 15 residues. The germline gives CDR1 SGHTA, CDR2 FQGNSA. Trimming left V 4 bases short and J 6 bases short, with 16 bases between. The CDR3 sequence is CASSSRVGGGNEQFF. The CDR3 DNA reads as TGTGCCAGCAGCTCAAGGGTAGGGGGGGGCAATGAGCAGTTCTTC.

CDR3 DNA: TGTGCCTGGAAGATGGCGGGGGGTCCGAAGCAGTACTTC. It yields the protein CAWKMAGGPKQYF. The chain is built from TRBV30 and TRBJ2-7, with 8 bases aligning to TRBD2. CDR3 length: 13 residues. Trimming removed 4 bases from V and 8 bases from J; junction bases left unmatched: 10. Germline values: CDR1 GTSNPN, CDR2 SVGIG (reference sequence).

This rearrangement joins TRBV24-1 to TRBJ2-3, with no clear D. Trimming cost V 2 bases and J 0 bases, with 5 bases left between them. Germline V gene lookup returns CDR1 KGHDR and CDR2 SFDVKD. This CDR3 has 14 amino acids. The CDR3 DNA is TGTGCCACCAGTGATTCGACTAGCACAGATACGCAGTATTTT. Protein sequence: CATSDSTSTDTQYF.

A few counts support this clone. The chain combines TRBV2 with TRBJ1-5; possible D gene TRBD1, 6 bases. This CDR3 region has 13 residues. Germline loops: CDR1 SNHLY, CDR2 FYNNEI. With 5 bases removed from V and 5 bases from J, the gap between germline ends came to 10 bases. CDR3 region: CASSREGDQPQHF. CDR3 DNA: TGTGCCAGCAGTCGAGAGGGGGATCAGCCCCAGCATTTT.

The rearrangement joins TRBV2 to TRBJ2-4; D assignment may be TRBD1 or TRBD2 (5 bases each). Trimming took off 5 bases at V and 8 bases at J, with 16 bases between the two ends. Germline lookup yields CDR1 SNHLY and CDR2 FYNNEI. The CDR3 spans 14 residues. The CDR3 DNA reads as TGTGCCAGCAGTATTCAGGGCGGGTTCGACATTCAGTACTTC. It translates to CASSIQGGFDIQYF. Full variable domain (remainder filled in from reference TRBV2 and TRBJ2-4): EPEVTQTPSHQVTQMGQEVILRCVPISNHLYFYWYRQILGQKVEFLVSFYNNEISEKSEIFDDQFSVERPDGSNFTLKIRSTKLEDSAMYFCASSIQGGFDIQYFGAGTRLSVL.

V usage is TRBV7-3 and J usage is TRBJ1-1; TRBD1 is a possible D gene (5 bases). V was cut by 5 bases and J by 11 bases, with 18 bases left in between. Germline values: CDR1 SGHTA, CDR2 FQGTGA. CDR3 length: 13 amino acids. The CDR3 spells CASSPTRAVHAFF. In DNA, the CDR3 is TGTGCCAGCAGCCCCACCAGGGCAGTCCACGCTTTCTTT.

CDR3 bases: TGTGCCAGCAGCCCAGAGGACAGGAATGAAAAACTGTTTTTT. It is translated as CASSPEDRNEKLFF. The rearrangement uses TRBV5-4 and TRBJ1-4, with TRBD1 matching over 7 bases. CDR1 and CDR2 from the germline V gene are SGHNT and YYREEE (reference sequence). With 4 bases clipped from V and 5 bases from J, the junction kept 5 bases outside the gene matches. The CDR3 covers 14 residues.

This rearrangement joins TRBV7-2 to TRBJ1-2; 11 bases are a match to TRBD1. The J segment lost 0 bases and the V segment lost 5 bases, leaving 14 bases of the junction unmatched. There are 19 residues in the CDR3. The germline CDR1 and CDR2 sequences are SGHTA and FQGNSA. The chain's CDR3 is CASSRSIPGQGETNYGYTF. The CDR3 region has the DNA TGTGCCAGCAGCCGGTCCATACCGGGACAGGGGGAAACTAACTATGGCTACACCTTC.

The chain joins TRBV18 to TRBJ2-7; 7 nucleotides align to TRBD1. The CDR3 spans 13 residues. Trimming took 1 base from V and 12 from J; bases not matched to a gene: 9. CDR1 and CDR2 from the germline V gene are KGHSH and LQKENI. CDR3 nucleotide sequence: TGTGCCAGCTCACCACTCCGGGACAGCTCTTTGTACTTC. It encodes CASSPLRDSSLYF.

The chain has TRBV2 and TRBJ1-4, with TRBD1 matching over 9 bases. Unmatched junction bases numbered 4, after V lost 4 bases and J lost 4 bases. CDR3 length: 15 residues. Germline loops: CDR1 SNHLY, CDR2 FYNNEI. The CDR3 DNA reads as TGTGCCAGCAGTGTGAGGGGACAGGGTAATGAAAAACTGTTTTTT. Encoded protein: CASSVRGQGNEKLFF. Full variable domain (outside the CDR3, taken from reference TRBV2 and TRBJ1-4): EPEVTQTPSHQVTQMGQEVILRCVPISNHLYFYWYRQILGQKVEFLVSFYNNEISEKSEIFDDQFSVERPDGSNFTLKIRSTKLEDSAMYFCASSVRGQGNEKLFFGSGTQLSVL.

The chain combines TRBV6-5 with TRBJ1-4; no clear D gene. V lost 4 bases, J lost 5 bases, and 5 bases lay in between. CDR1 and CDR2 from the germline V gene are MNHEY and SVGAGI. CDR3 length equals 12 residues. The DNA for the CDR3 is TGTGCCAGCAGTTCCGTAAATGAAAAACTGTTTTTT. Protein: CASSSVNEKLFF.

This clone was seen only a few times. The J gene is TRBJ2-1, the V gene TRBV19; 9 bases map to TRBD2. The trim removed 7 bases at V and 9 bases at J, leaving 16 bases unmatched. CDR1 and CDR2 from the germline V gene are LNHDA and SQIVND (reference sequence). The CDR3 runs 16 residues. CDR3 sequence: CASTGGGAGGGGEQFF. For the CDR3, the DNA is TGTGCCAGTACGGGCGGGGGGGCCGGCGGAGGTGGTGAGCAGTTCTTC. Combining the CDR3 with reference TRBV19 and TRBJ2-1 gives the whole variable domain DGGITQSPKYLFRKEGQNVTLSCEQNLNHDAMYWYRQDPGQGLRLIYYSQIVNDFQKGDIAEGYSVSREKKESFPLTVTSAQKNPTAFYLCASTGGGAGGGGEQFFGPGTRLTVL.

The chain links TRBV7-2 to TRBJ2-5, with 10 bases lining up with TRBD1. CDR3 length equals 15 residues. Per the germline V gene, CDR1 is SGHTA and CDR2 is FQGNSA. With V trimmed by 5 bases and J by 5 bases, 8 bases remained unmatched. The CDR3 DNA sequence: TGTGCCAGCAGCCCACTCCGGACAGGGGGGGAGACCCAGTACTTC. It yields the protein CASSPLRTGGETQYF.

This chain connects TRBV4-1 to TRBJ1-6, with D unresolved. Germline V CDR1 and CDR2: MGHRA, YSYEKL. V was clipped by 3 bases and J by 10 bases, with 19 bases between them. The length of the CDR3 is 16 residues. This chain's CDR3 is CASSQDAFGSGSPLHF. The CDR3 DNA is TGCGCCAGCAGCCAGGACGCATTCGGTTCTGGGTCACCCCTCCACTTT.

The rearrangement joins TRBV7-2 to TRBJ2-2, with TRBD2 identical over 12 bases. Losses at the gene ends were 6 bases for V and 13 bases for J; bases not matched to a gene: 12. Looked up from germline, CDR1 is SGHTA and CDR2 is FQGNSA. There are 15 residues in the CDR3. CDR3 sequence: CASSLTSGGRLGLFF. The CDR3, as DNA: TGTGCCAGCAGTCTTACTAGCGGGGGGCGATTGGGGCTGTTTTTT.

This chain links TRBV10-2 with TRBJ2-1, with 9 bases matching TRBD2. The CDR3 runs to 14 residues. CDR1 is WSHSY and CDR2 is SAAADI in the germline V gene. V lost 8 bases to trimming and J lost 4 bases; unmatched junction nucleotides: 6. The CDR3 coding sequence is TGCGCCAGCCGTCCTAGCGGGGCTTACAATGAGCAGTTCTTC. The encoded protein is CASRPSGAYNEQFF.

The chain employs TRBV19 and TRBJ2-6; D possibly corresponds to TRBD1 (6 bases). The CDR3 consists of 15 residues. Deletions cut 9 bases from V and 0 bases from J, with 12 bases between. Per the germline V gene, CDR1 is LNHDA and CDR2 is SQIVND (reference sequence). The CDR3 loop is CARTRTDSGANVLTF. The CDR3 DNA reads as TGTGCCAGAACCCGGACAGACTCTGGGGCCAACGTCCTGACTTTC.

The V call is TRBV15, the J call TRBJ2-7, with TRBD1 matching 10 bases. CDR1 is LNHNV and CDR2 is YYDKDF in the germline V gene (reference sequence). J was trimmed by 5 bases and V by 2 bases; bases with no gene match: 6. This CDR3 is 15 amino acids long. The CDR3: CATSRSRDRGHEQYF. CDR3 sequence (DNA): TGTGCCACCAGCAGATCCCGGGACAGGGGCCACGAGCAGTACTTC.

Notes on this clone: Other DNA sequences in this specimen translate into the identical CDR3. The V gene is TRBV28, the J gene TRBJ1-2; 12 bases match TRBD1. Losses at the gene ends were 8 bases for V and 3 bases for J; bases not matched to a gene: 4. The CDR3 extends over 14 amino acids. Germline CDR1 MDHEN, CDR2 SYDVKM. DNA for the CDR3: TGTGCCAGCTTCGGGACAGGGGGCGACTATGGCTACACCTTC. It specifies CASFGTGGDYGYTF.

V gene TRBV7-2 combines with J gene TRBJ2-3; D is possibly TRBD2 (7 bases). Germline CDR1 and CDR2: SGHTA and FQGNSA. Trimming removed 5 bases from V and 0 bases from J, with 15 bases in between. The CDR3 totals 16 residues. The CDR3 sequence: CASSPPRGASTDTQYF. The CDR3, as DNA: TGTGCCAGCAGCCCTCCCCGGGGGGCTAGCACAGATACGCAGTATTTT.

The rearrangement links TRBV19 to TRBJ1-5; TRBD1 is a possible D gene (6 bases). In germline, CDR1 is LNHDA, CDR2 SQIVND (reference sequence). V was trimmed by 4 bases and J by 0 bases, leaving 19 bases between them. This CDR3 has 18 residues. CDR3 region: CASSNWPSTGYSNQPQHF. The CDR3 region has the DNA TGTGCCAGTAGTAACTGGCCCTCTACAGGGTATAGCAATCAGCCCCAGCATTTT.

J is TRBJ2-3 and V is TRBV19; 7 nucleotides agree with TRBD2. V lost 5 bases to trimming and J lost 3 bases; unmatched junction nucleotides: 8. CDR3 length: 15 residues. Per the germline V gene, CDR1 is LNHDA and CDR2 is SQIVND (reference sequence). DNA of the CDR3: TGTGCCAGTAGTGGGGCGGGCGGGGGTACAGATACGCAGTATTTT. The encoded protein is CASSGAGGGTDTQYF.

CDR3 region: CASSPTSSGNTIYF. CDR3 bases: TGTGCCAGCAGCCCTACCTCCTCTGGAAACACCATATATTTT. The rearrangement links TRBV7-6 to TRBJ1-3, with D hard to call. From germline, CDR1 is SGHVS and CDR2 FNYEAQ. V was cut by 5 bases and J by 0 bases, with 8 bases left in between. This CDR3 region has 14 residues.

This chain connects TRBV10-2 to TRBJ2-7; D might be TRBD1 (6 bases). Between the trimmed V and J ends, which lost 6 bases and 4 bases, there was a span of 7 bases. Germline-derived CDR1 and CDR2 are WSHSY and SAAADI. The CDR3 length is 11 residues. CDR3 in DNA: TGCGCCAGCAGGGACAGATACGAGCAGTACTTC. Protein product: CASRDRYEQYF.

The J gene is TRBJ2-3, the V gene TRBV11-2; 12 bases line up with TRBD2. The germline V gene encodes CDR1 SGHAT and CDR2 FQNNGV. V dropped 5 bases and J dropped 8; count of bases not matched to a gene: 14. The CDR3 has 17 residues. The DNA of the CDR3 is TGTGCCAGCAGCCCTAGCGGACTAGCGGGGTCTAGTGGTACGCAGTATTTT. It translates to CASSPSGLAGSSGTQYF.

The genes are TRBV18 and TRBJ1-2; 10 bases are shared with TRBD1. The CDR3 is 16 residues long. Germline V gives CDR1 KGHSH, CDR2 LQKENI. V shed 2 bases, J shed 3 bases, and the junction held 6 bases outside the gene matches. Here the CDR3 DNA reads TGTGCCAGCTCACCATTGACAGGGGGCCTGGACTATGGCTACACCTTC. This translates into CASSPLTGGLDYGYTF.

The chain links TRBV28 to TRBJ2-5; D call uncertain. CDR3 length: 13 amino acids. Germline CDR1 reads MDHEN; CDR2 reads SYDVKM. V shed 3 bases and J shed 1 base, with 6 bases lying between them. The CDR3 sequence: CASSFPGQETQYF. The CDR3 nucleotides read TGTGCCAGCAGTTTTCCGGGCCAAGAGACCCAGTACTTC.

This chain joins TRBV19 and TRBJ2-4, with 9 bases lining up with TRBD1. The CDR3 length is 15 residues. The V gene's germline CDR1 is LNHDA and CDR2 SQIVND (reference sequence). V shed 5 bases and J 1 base; nucleotides not matched to a gene: 3. The CDR3 spells CASSVTGGAKNIQYF. Written as DNA, the CDR3 is TGTGCCAGTAGTGTGACAGGGGGGGCCAAAAACATTCAGTACTTC.

This sequence joins TRBV10-3 and TRBJ2-1; possibly TRBD2 for D (6 bases). Trimming removed 3 bases from V and 9 bases from J, with 18 bases in between. Looked up from germline, CDR1 is ENHRY and CDR2 is SYGVKD. This CDR3 region has 15 residues. The CDR3 coding sequence is TGTGCCATCAGTGAAAGCGGGCCTTACTATGGTGAGCAGTTCTTC. Its protein is CAISESGPYYGEQFF.

The chain links TRBV3-1 (or the pseudogene TRBV3-2) to TRBJ1-5; D may be TRBD1 (5 bases). Trimming took 2 bases from V and 6 from J, leaving 11 bases between them. This CDR3 contains 14 residues. Germline V CDR1 and CDR2: LGHDT, YNNKEL (reference sequence). This CDR3 is CASSQSGAGQPQHF. For the CDR3, the DNA is TGTGCCAGCAGCCAAAGCGGGGCGGGTCAGCCCCAGCATTTT.

The chain links TRBV18 to TRBJ1-1, with a weak D call TRBD1 (6 bases). V was cut by 3 bases and J by 1 base, with 9 bases left in between. This CDR3 is 14 amino acids long. Germline-derived CDR1 and CDR2 are KGHSH and LQKENI. The CDR3 DNA is TGTGCCAGCTCACCCGCGGGACAGAACACTGAAGCTTTCTTT. This sequence encodes CASSPAGQNTEAFF.